Following are 19 T cell receptor beta chains from one sample sequenced in a study of blood T cell repertoires in COVID-19. The repertoire was sequenced with immunoSEQ multiplex PCR; TCRdb's copy has only in-frame clones and lacks some. This sample yields roughly 120,000 clones, of which about 70% are seen a single time; over 5.5% belongs to the top ten. Sequencing used peripheral blood. These receptors all come from an elderly man with COVID-19, enrolled during active disease.

This chain connects TRBV28 to TRBJ1-1; tentatively, D is TRBD1 (5 bases). This CDR3 is built from 14 residues. Trimming pared 4 bases from V and 3 bases from J, leaving 12 bases between. CDR1 and CDR2 from the germline V gene are MDHEN and SYDVKM. The CDR3 bases are TGTGCCAGCAGTTCGTTGGGGCTCGACACTGAAGCTTTCTTT. Protein product: CASSSLGLDTEAFF.

The gene calls are TRBV7-2 and TRBJ2-5, with D possibly matching TRBD2 (6 bases). CDR1 and CDR2 from the germline V gene are SGHTA and FQGNSA. V dropped 2 bases and J dropped 7 bases, with 20 bases sitting between them. The CDR3 contains 16 residues. As DNA, the CDR3 is TGTGCCAGCAGCTTAACAGCGGGCAGTTACTTAGGGACCCAGTACTTC. It translates to CASSLTAGSYLGTQYF.

J is TRBJ2-7 and V is TRBV5-8, with TRBD1 matching over 8 bases. The length of the CDR3 is 15 residues. J lost 6 bases, V lost 5 bases, and 13 bases had no gene match. Germline V gene data show CDR1 as SGHTS and CDR2 as YDEGEE. As DNA, the CDR3 is TGTGCCAGCAGTTCGATGGGTCTCACAGGGGGCGAGCAGTACTTC. Its translation: CASSSMGLTGGEQYF.

The rearrangement joins TRBV20-1 to TRBJ1-5; perhaps TRBD1 as D (5 bases). This CDR3 region has 16 residues. The V gene's germline CDR1 is DFQATT and CDR2 SNEGSKA (reference sequence). The V end was cut by 3 bases, the J end by 5 bases, with 20 bases between. CDR3 DNA sequence: TGCAGTGCTAGTCGCCGGCCAGACACAGGCGATCAGCCCCAGCATTTT. This translates into CSASRRPDTGDQPQHF.

This clone is medium-sized (0.01 to 0.1%) within its sample. The chain carries TRBV28 and TRBJ2-7; tentative D call: TRBD1 (6 bases). This CDR3 region has 15 residues. In germline, CDR1 is MDHEN, CDR2 SYDVKM. V was shortened by 5 bases and J by 3 bases, with 17 bases between the two germline ends. CDR3 amino acids: CASSMMDSRFYEQYF. The CDR3 nucleotides read TGTGCCAGCAGTATGATGGACAGCCGCTTCTACGAGCAGTACTTC.

The J gene is TRBJ2-7, the V gene TRBV28; 12 bases align to TRBD2. The CDR3 consists of 18 residues. Germline loops: CDR1 MDHEN, CDR2 SYDVKM. V was clipped by 4 bases and J by 2 bases; unmatched bases: 12. CDR3 DNA sequence: TGTGCCAGCAGTTCCGACTTGACTAGCGGGAGTGCCCCCTACGAGCAGTACTTC. Its protein is CASSSDLTSGSAPYEQYF.

The gene calls are TRBV6-5 and TRBJ1-3; 7 nucleotides match TRBD1. After removal of 6 bases from V and 0 bases from J, the junction contained 2 bases not matched to a gene. The CDR3 is 14 amino acids. Germline loops: CDR1 MNHEY, CDR2 SVGAGI. The CDR3 nucleotides read TGTGCCAGCAGATGGGACAGCTCTGGAAACACCATATATTTT. Encoded protein: CASRWDSSGNTIYF.

The rearrangement links TRBV7-9 to TRBJ2-3, with 11 bases that match TRBD2. CDR1 and CDR2 (germline): SEHNR, FQNEAQ (reference sequence). Unmatched junction bases numbered 12, after V lost 5 bases and J lost 2 bases. CDR3 length equals 18 residues. The CDR3, as DNA: TGTGCCAGCAGCCCATTAGCGGGAGGGCCGTCTATCACAGATACGCAGTATTTT. Its protein is CASSPLAGGPSITDTQYF.

CDR3 in amino acids: CASSPPARAHTGELFF. The CDR3 DNA reads as TGCGCCAGCAGCCCCCCAGCCAGGGCGCACACCGGGGAGCTGTTTTTT. The chain has TRBV5-1 and TRBJ2-2; D is possibly TRBD1 (5 bases). The CDR3 contains 16 residues. With 4 bases removed from V and 3 bases from J, the gap between germline ends came to 16 bases. The germline CDR1 and CDR2 sequences are SGHRS and YFSETQ.

The chain joins TRBV5-8 to TRBJ2-4; D is uncertain. Germline V gives CDR1 SGHTS, CDR2 YDEGEE. The CDR3 is made up of 19 amino acids. Between the trimmed V and J ends, which lost 0 bases and 0 bases, there was a span of 19 bases. The CDR3 spells CASSLGGNSVVLAKNIQYF. In DNA form, the CDR3 reads TGTGCCAGCAGCTTGGGCGGCAATTCCGTCGTTCTAGCCAAAAACATTCAGTACTTC.

This clone appeared many times. This chain uses TRBV5-6 with TRBJ2-3; 8 nucleotides line up with TRBD2. V shed 1 base, J shed 3 bases, and the junction held 13 bases outside the gene matches. The CDR3 consists of 18 residues. Germline CDR1 and CDR2: SGHDT and YYEEEE. The CDR3 protein is CASSLYGDPGGVTDTQYF. CDR3 DNA: TGTGCCAGCAGCTTGTACGGAGACCCGGGAGGGGTAACAGATACGCAGTATTTT. The full variable domain, with the rest looked up from reference TRBV5-6 and TRBJ2-3, is DAGVTQSPTHLIKTRGQQVTLRCSPKSGHDTVSWYQQALGQGPQFIFQYYEEEERQRGNFPDRFSGHQFPNYSSELNVNALLLGDSALYLCASSLYGDPGGVTDTQYFGPGTRLTVL.

This clone was picked up a small number of times. This rearrangement joins TRBV7-8 to TRBJ2-1; 10 bases map to TRBD2. This CDR3 is built from 15 residues. CDR1 is SGHVS and CDR2 is FQNEAQ in the germline V gene. Trimming took 4 bases from V and 6 from J; bases not matched to a gene: 6. The CDR3 coding sequence is TGTGCCAGCAGCTCTTCTAGCGGGAGTGGCAATGAGCAGTTCTTC. Amino acid sequence: CASSSSSGSGNEQFF.

The genes are TRBV27 and TRBJ2-7; tentatively, D is TRBD2 (6 bases). The CDR3 has 15 amino acids. In germline, CDR1 is MNHEY, CDR2 SMNVEV (reference sequence). Trimming stripped 5 bases from V and 0 bases from J, with 14 bases between. CDR3 sequence reads: CASSKPGGSSYEQYF. The CDR3 DNA follows: TGTGCCAGCAGTAAGCCTGGAGGGAGCTCCTACGAGCAGTACTTC.

This clone was recorded a few times. The rearrangement uses TRBV18 and TRBJ2-1; TRBD2 is a possible D gene (5 bases). CDR3 length equals 12 residues. Germline V gene data show CDR1 as KGHSH and CDR2 as LQKENI. The V and J ends lost 4 bases and 10 bases respectively, with 11 bases between them. This chain's CDR3 is CASSQDSGEQFF. CDR3 nucleotides: TGTGCCAGCTCACAGGACTCCGGGGAGCAGTTCTTC.

This rearrangement joins TRBV2 to TRBJ2-1, with 9 bases identical to TRBD1. V shed 5 bases and J 10 bases; nucleotides not matched to a gene: 3. The CDR3 is made up of 12 amino acids. Germline CDR1 reads SNHLY; CDR2 reads FYNNEI. In DNA form, the CDR3 reads TGTGCCAGCAGTAGGGACAGGGACGAGCAGTTCTTC. Protein product: CASSRDRDEQFF. Looking up the rest from reference TRBV2 and TRBJ2-1 gives the full variable domain: EPEVTQTPSHQVTQMGQEVILRCVPISNHLYFYWYRQILGQKVEFLVSFYNNEISEKSEIFDDQFSVERPDGSNFTLKIRSTKLEDSAMYFCASSRDRDEQFFGPGTRLTVL.

The chain couples TRBV7-9 to TRBJ2-5; possibly TRBD2 for D (5 bases). There are 17 residues in the CDR3. The V and J ends lost 2 bases and 4 bases respectively, with 20 bases between them. Germline V gene sequence: CDR1 SEHNR, CDR2 FQNEAQ (reference sequence). CDR3: CASSLPSGRPGGETQYF. CDR3 in DNA: TGTGCCAGCAGCTTACCGAGCGGTCGCCCTGGTGGAGAGACCCAGTACTTC.

The sample holds one count of this clone. The chain is built from TRBV7-8 and TRBJ2-7; TRBD1 aligns across 9 bases. The CDR3 extends over 14 amino acids. V gave up 8 bases and J gave up 3 bases; unmatched junction bases: 8. Per germline, CDR1 SGHVS and CDR2 FQNEAQ. The CDR3 bases are TGTGCCAGCCGACCGGGACAGGGAGGCTACGAGCAGTACTTC. This gives the protein CASRPGQGGYEQYF.

The CDR3 DNA follows: TGTGCCAGTAGCAGGGGTAGGGCCACTGAAGCTTTCTTT. This translates into CASSRGRATEAFF. V is TRBV19 and J is TRBJ1-1; D is perhaps TRBD1 (6 bases). Germline CDR1 and CDR2: LNHDA and SQIVND (reference sequence). Trimming pared 6 bases from V and 4 bases from J, leaving 12 bases between. The CDR3 is 13 residues long.

About this clone: The same CDR3 can be traced to other DNA sequences in this sample. This chain connects TRBV18 to TRBJ2-3; D ambiguous. Between the trimmed V and J ends, which lost 3 bases and 2 bases, there was a span of 3 bases. From germline, CDR1 is KGHSH and CDR2 LQKENI. The CDR3 sequence is 12 residues long. The chain's CDR3 is CASSPNTDTQYF. In nucleotides, the CDR3 is TGTGCCAGCTCACCCAACACAGATACGCAGTATTTT.